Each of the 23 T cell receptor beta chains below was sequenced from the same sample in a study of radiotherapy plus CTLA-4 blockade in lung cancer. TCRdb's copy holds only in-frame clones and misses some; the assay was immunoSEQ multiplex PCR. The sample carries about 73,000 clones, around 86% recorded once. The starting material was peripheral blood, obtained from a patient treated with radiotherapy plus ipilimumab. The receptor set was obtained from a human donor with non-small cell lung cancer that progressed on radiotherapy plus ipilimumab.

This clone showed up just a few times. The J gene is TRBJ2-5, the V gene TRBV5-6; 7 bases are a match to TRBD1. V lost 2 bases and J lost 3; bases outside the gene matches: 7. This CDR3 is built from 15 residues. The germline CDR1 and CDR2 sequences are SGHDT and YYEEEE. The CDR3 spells CASSLTSDREETQYF. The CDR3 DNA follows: TGTGCCAGCAGCTTAACCTCAGACAGGGAAGAGACCCAGTACTTC.

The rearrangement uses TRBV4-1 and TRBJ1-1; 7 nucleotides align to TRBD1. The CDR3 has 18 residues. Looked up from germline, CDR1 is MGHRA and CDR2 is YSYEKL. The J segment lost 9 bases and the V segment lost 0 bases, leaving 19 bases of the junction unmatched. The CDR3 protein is CASSQENQGVGPERKAFF. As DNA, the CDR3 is TGCGCCAGCAGCCAAGAGAATCAGGGGGTAGGGCCCGAACGGAAAGCTTTCTTT.

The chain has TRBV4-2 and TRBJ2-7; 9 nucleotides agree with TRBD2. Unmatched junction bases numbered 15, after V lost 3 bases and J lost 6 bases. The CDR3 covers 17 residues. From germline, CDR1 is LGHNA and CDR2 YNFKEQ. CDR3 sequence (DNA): TGTGCCAGCAGCCACGCCGGAATTAGCGGGAGATCTGGCGAGCAGTACTTC. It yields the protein CASSHAGISGRSGEQYF.

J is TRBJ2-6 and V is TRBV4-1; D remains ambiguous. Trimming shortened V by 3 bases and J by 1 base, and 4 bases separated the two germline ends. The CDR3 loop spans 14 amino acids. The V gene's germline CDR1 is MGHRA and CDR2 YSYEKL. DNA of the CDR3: TGCGCCAGCAGCCAGAGGTCTGGGGCCAACGTCCTGACTTTC. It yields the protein CASSQRSGANVLTF.

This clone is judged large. CDR3 in DNA: TGTGCCAGCAGCGAAAGGGACAGGGGGCTGATTAATGAGCAGTTCTTC. It yields the protein CASSERDRGLINEQFF. The chain employs TRBV7-3 and TRBJ2-1; 12 bases map to TRBD1. J was trimmed by 7 bases and V by 5 bases; bases with no gene match: 9. CDR3 size: 16 residues. Germline assignment: CDR1 SGHTA and CDR2 FQGTGA.

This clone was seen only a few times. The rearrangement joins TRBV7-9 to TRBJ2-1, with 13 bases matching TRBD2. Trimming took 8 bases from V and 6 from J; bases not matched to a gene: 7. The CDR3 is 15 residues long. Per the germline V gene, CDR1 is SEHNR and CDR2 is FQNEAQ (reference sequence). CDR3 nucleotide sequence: TGTGCCAGCCATGACGGACTAGCGGGAGCCAATGAGCAGTTCTTC. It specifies CASHDGLAGANEQFF.

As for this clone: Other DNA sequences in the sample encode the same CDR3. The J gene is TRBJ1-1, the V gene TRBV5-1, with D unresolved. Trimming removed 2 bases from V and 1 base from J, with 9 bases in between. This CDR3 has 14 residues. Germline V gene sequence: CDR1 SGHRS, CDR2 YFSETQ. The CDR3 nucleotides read TGCGCCAGCAGCTTTAAGGGCCAGAACACTGAAGCTTTCTTT. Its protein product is CASSFKGQNTEAFF.

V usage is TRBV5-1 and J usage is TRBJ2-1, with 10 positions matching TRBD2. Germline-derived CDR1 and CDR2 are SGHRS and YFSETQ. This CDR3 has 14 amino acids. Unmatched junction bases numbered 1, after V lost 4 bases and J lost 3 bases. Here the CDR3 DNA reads TGCGCCAGCAGCACTAGCGGGGACTACAATGAGCAGTTCTTC. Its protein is CASSTSGDYNEQFF.

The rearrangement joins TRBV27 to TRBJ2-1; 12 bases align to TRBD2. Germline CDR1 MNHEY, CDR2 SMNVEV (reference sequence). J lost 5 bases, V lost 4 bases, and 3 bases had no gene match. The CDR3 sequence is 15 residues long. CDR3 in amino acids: CASSSLAGGNNEQFF. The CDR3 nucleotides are TGTGCCAGCAGTTCTCTAGCGGGAGGGAACAATGAGCAGTTCTTC.

CDR3 nucleotide sequence: TGCAGCGCCGAAGGGGACAACTCCTACGAGCAGTACTTC. Protein: CSAEGDNSYEQYF. This chain uses TRBV29-1 with TRBJ2-7, with a possible D match to TRBD1 (6 bases). The CDR3 extends over 13 amino acids. V lost 7 bases and J 0 bases, leaving 13 bases between the germline ends. The germline gives CDR1 SQVTM, CDR2 ANQGSEA.

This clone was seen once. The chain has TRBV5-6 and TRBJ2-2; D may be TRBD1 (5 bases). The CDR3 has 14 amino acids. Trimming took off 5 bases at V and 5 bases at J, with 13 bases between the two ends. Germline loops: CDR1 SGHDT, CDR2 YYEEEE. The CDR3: CASSSDSGTGELFF. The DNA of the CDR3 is TGTGCCAGCAGTTCCGATTCAGGGACCGGGGAGCTGTTTTTT.

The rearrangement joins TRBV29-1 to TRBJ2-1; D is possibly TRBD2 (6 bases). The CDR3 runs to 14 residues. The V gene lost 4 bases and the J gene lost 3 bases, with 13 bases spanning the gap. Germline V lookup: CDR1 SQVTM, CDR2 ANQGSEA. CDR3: CSVVYGRDYNEQFF. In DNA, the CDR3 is TGCAGCGTTGTTTACGGGCGGGACTACAATGAGCAGTTCTTC.

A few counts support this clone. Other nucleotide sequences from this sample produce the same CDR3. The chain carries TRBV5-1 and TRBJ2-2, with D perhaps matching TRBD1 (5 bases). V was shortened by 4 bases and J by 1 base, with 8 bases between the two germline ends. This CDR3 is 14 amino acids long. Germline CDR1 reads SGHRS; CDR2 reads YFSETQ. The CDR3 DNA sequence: TGCGCCAGCAGCCCTGGACAGAACACCGGGGAGCTGTTTTTT. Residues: CASSPGQNTGELFF.

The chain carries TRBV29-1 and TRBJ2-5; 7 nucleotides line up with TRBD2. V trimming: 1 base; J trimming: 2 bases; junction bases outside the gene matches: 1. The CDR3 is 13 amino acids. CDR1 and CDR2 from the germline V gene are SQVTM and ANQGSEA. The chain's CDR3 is CSVEGGGQETQYF. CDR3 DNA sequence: TGCAGCGTTGAAGGGGGGGGTCAAGAGACCCAGTACTTC.

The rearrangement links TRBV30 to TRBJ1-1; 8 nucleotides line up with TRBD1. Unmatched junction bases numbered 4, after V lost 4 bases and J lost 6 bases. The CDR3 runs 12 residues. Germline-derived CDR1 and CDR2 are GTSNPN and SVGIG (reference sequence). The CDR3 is CAWIGTGAEAFF. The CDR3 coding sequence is TGTGCCTGGATAGGGACAGGTGCTGAAGCTTTCTTT.

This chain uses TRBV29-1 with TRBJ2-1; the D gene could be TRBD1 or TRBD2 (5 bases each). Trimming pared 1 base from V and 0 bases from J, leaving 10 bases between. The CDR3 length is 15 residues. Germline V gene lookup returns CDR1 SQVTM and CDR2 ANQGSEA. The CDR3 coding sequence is TGCAGCGTTGAAGGGATGGGACGCTCCTACAATGAGCAGTTCTTC. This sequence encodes CSVEGMGRSYNEQFF.

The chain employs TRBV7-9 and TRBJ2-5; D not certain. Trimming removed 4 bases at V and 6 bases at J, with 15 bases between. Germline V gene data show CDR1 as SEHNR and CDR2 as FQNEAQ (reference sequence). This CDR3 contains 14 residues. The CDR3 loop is CASSSSAPVKTQYF. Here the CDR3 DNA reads TGTGCCAGCAGCTCCTCAGCTCCAGTGAAGACCCAGTACTTC.

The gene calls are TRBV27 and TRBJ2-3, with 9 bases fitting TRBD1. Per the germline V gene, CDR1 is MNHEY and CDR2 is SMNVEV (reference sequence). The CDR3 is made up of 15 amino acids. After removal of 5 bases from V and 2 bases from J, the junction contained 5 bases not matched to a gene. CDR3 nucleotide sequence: TGTGCCAGCAGTGCGGGACAGGGCCACACAGATACGCAGTATTTT. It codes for CASSAGQGHTDTQYF.

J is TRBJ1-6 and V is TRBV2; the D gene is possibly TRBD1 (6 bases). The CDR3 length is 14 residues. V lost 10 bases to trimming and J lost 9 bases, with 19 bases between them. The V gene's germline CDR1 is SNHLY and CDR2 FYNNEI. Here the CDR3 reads CATRPDIQGSPLHF. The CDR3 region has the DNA TGTGCCACCCGGCCTGACATACAGGGTTCACCCCTCCACTTT.

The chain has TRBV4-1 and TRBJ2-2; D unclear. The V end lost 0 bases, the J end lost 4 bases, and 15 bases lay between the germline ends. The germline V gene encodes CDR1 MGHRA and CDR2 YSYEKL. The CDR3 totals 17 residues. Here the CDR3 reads CASSQESGRSVTGELFF. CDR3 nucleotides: TGCGCCAGCAGCCAAGAATCGGGCAGGTCTGTCACCGGGGAGCTGTTTTTT.

The CDR3 bases are TGTGCCAGCAGCTTGGCTCCGGGACAGCGAGACAATGAGCAGTTCTTC. Translated: CASSLAPGQRDNEQFF. The chain uses TRBV5-4 and TRBJ2-1, with 7 bases aligning to TRBD1. V dropped 0 bases and J dropped 5; count of bases not matched to a gene: 8. The length of the CDR3 is 16 residues. Germline V gene sequence: CDR1 SGHNT, CDR2 YYREEE (reference sequence).

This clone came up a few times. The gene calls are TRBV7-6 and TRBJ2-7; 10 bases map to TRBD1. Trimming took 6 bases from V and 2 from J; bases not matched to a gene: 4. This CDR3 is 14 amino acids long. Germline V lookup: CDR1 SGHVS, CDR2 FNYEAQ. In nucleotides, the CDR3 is TGTGCCAGCAGTCTAGGACAGGGGGCCTACGAGCAGTACTTC. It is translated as CASSLGQGAYEQYF.

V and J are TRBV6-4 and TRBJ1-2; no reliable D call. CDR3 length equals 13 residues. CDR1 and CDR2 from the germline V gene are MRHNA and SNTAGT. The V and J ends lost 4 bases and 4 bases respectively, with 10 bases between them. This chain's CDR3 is CASSGGFIYGYTF. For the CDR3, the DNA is TGTGCCAGCAGTGGGGGATTTATCTATGGCTACACCTTC.